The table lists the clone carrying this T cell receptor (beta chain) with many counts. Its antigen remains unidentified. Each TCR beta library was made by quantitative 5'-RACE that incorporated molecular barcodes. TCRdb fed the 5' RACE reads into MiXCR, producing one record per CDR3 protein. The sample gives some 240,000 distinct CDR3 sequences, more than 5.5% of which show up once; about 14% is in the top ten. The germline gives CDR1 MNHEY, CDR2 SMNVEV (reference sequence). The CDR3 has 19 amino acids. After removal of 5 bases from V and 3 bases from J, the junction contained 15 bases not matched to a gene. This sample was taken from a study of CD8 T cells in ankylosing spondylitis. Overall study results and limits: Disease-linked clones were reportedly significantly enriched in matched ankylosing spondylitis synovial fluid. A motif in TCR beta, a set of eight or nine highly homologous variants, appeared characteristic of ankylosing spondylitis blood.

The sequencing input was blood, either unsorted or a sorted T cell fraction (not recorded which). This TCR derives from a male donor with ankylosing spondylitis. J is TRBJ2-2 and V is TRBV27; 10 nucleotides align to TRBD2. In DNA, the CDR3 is TGTGCCAGCAGTATTATCCCGGCGGGGACTAGCGACGACACCGGGGAGCTGTTTTTT. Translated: CASSIIPAGTSDDTGELFF.